This TCR beta chain was sequenced in a study of control samples from healthy donors and cancer patients. Method: immunoSEQ multiplex PCR; TCRdb's copy keeps in-frame clones and lacks some. The table records about 80,000 clones, 80% to 90% of them present only once. V lost 5 bases and J lost 1, with 12 bases in between. The CDR3 totals 15 residues. Germline CDR1 SEHNR, CDR2 FQNEAQ (reference sequence). This chain links TRBV7-9 with TRBJ2-1; D possibly corresponds to TRBD1 (6 bases). The receptor comes from a man aged 55 to 70 with head and neck cancer. Material for sequencing was PBMCs. In nucleotides, the CDR3 is TGTGCCAGCAGCATCAGGGGATCGTCCTACAATGAGCAGTTCTTC. It is translated as CASSIRGSSYNEQFF.